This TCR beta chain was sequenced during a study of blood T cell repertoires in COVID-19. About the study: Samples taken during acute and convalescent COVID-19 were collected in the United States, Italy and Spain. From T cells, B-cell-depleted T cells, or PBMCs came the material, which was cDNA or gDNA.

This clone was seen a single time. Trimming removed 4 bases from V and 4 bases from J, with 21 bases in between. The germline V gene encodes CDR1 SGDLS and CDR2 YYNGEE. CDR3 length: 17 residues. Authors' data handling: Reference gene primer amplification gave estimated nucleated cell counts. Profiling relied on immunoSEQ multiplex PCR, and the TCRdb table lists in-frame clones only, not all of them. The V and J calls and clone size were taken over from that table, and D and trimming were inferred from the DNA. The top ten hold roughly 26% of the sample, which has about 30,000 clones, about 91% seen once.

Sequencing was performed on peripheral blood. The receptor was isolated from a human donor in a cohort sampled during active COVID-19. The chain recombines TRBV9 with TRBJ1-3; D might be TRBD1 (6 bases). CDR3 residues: CASSPERFRGFGNTIYF. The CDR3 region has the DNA TGTGCCAGCAGCCCAGAAAGGTTTAGGGGGTTCGGAAACACCATATATTTT.